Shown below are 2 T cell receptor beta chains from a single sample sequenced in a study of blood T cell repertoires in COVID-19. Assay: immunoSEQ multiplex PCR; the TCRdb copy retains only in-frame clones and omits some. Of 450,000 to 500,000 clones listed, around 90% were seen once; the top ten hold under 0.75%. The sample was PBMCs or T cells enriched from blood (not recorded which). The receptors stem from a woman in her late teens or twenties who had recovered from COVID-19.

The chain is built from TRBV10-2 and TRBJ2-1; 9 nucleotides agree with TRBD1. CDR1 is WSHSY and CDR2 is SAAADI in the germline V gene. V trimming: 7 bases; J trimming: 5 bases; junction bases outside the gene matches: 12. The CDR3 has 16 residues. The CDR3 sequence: CASTRKQGALNNEQFF. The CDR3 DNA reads TGCGCCAGCACCAGAAAACAGGGGGCGCTCAACAATGAGCAGTTCTTC.

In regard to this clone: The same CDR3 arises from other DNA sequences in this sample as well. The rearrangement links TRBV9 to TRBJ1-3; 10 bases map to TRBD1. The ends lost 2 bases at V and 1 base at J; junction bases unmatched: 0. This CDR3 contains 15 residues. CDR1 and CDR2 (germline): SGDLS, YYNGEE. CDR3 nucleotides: TGTGCCAGCAGCGTGGGACAGGGGTCTGGAAACACCATATATTTT. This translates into CASSVGQGSGNTIYF.